Reported below is one T cell receptor beta chain. The data originate from a study of blood T cell repertoires in COVID-19. Whole-study context: Acute and convalescent COVID-19 specimens originated in the United States, Italy and Spain. Nucleic acid was either cDNA or gDNA, and it came from T cells, B-cell-depleted T cells, or PBMCs.

Data came from immunoSEQ multiplex PCR; TCRdb stores just in-frame clones and leaves some out. This repertoire shows some 260,000 clones, about 79% found once; its top ten account for over 7.5%. Trimming removed 0 bases from V and 9 bases from J, with 14 bases in between. Looked up from germline, CDR1 is LGHNA and CDR2 is YNFKEQ. CDR3 length: 15 amino acids. This sequence joins TRBV4-2 and TRBJ2-2; possible D gene TRBD2, 5 bases. Sequencing was performed on peripheral blood. The clonotype was recovered from an elderly man with acute or convalescent COVID-19. CDR3 residues: CASSQDRQEVRELFF. DNA for the CDR3: TGTGCCAGCAGCCAAGATCGTCAGGAGGTCAGGGAGCTGTTTTTT.